A selection of T cell receptor beta chains follows, all from one sample in a study of human T cells and chemical hapten exposure. TCRdb analysed the RACE reads with MiXCR anew, one entry per CDR3 protein. The sample lists about 98,000 distinct CDR3 sequences, 11% seen once, with around 3.1% in the top ten. The starting material was whole blood, obtained in connection with sensitization to the hapten diphenylcyclopropenone (DPC). The receptors derive from a woman in her sixties with alopecia areata. Some clones in this sample may be carry-over from other donors' samples. Both conserved end residues are part of each CDR3. D genes are given only for firm matches. A row's size may be missing; if present it is once, few, many or a size class.

>TRBV7-3|-|TRBJ1-1|many
CASSLALRRENTEAFF
TGTGCCAGCAGCTTAGCCCTGCGACGGGAAAACACTGAAGCTTTCTTT
>TRBV30|-|TRBJ2-3|many
CAWSVLPGGGDTQYF
TGTGCCTGGAGTGTACTCCCCGGGGGCGGGGATACGCAGTATTTT
>TRBV28|-|TRBJ2-7|many
CASQTMREQYF
TGTGCCAGCCAAACAATGCGGGAGCAGTACTTC
>TRBV2|-|TRBJ1-1|-
CASRNQPNTEAFF
TGTGCCAGCAGGAACCAACCGAACACTGAAGCTTTCTTT
>TRBV20-1|-|TRBJ1-5|many
CSAERGGQPQHF
TGCAGTGCCGAGAGGGGCGGGCAGCCCCAGCATTTT
>TRBV20-1|-|TRBJ2-1|-
CSARDKDGGLSSYNEQFF
TGCAGTGCTAGAGATAAGGACGGCGGGCTGAGCTCCTACAATGAGCAGTTCTTC
>TRBV5-1|TRBD1|TRBJ2-1|many
CASSIATGYNEQFF
TGCGCCAGCAGCATCGCGACAGGGTACAATGAGCAGTTCTTC
>TRBV5-1|-|TRBJ1-4|-
CASSPGAREKPFF
TGCGCCAGCAGCCCGGGGGCCCGGGAAAAACCGTTTTTT
>TRBV7-2|-|TRBJ2-3|many
CASSSEWADTQYF
TGTGCCAGCAGCTCAGAGTGGGCAGATACGCAGTATTTT
>TRBV7-9|TRBD1|TRBJ2-1|-
CASSQGQGAYNEQFF
TGTGCCAGCAGCCAAGGACAGGGAGCCTACAATGAGCAGTTCTTC
>TRBV7-9|TRBD1|TRBJ1-4|few
CASSSADRGWKGLFF
TGTGCCAGCAGCTCCGCGGACAGGGGCTGGAAAGGGCTGTTTTTT
>TRBV21-1|-|TRBJ2-3|-
CASSKDSRPPESTDTQYF
TGTGCCAGCAGCAAAGATAGCAGGCCGCCGGAAAGCACAGATACGCAGTATTTT
>TRBV6-4|-|TRBJ1-1|-
CANSATTANTEAFF
TGTGCCAACAGCGCTACCACAGCGAACACTGAAGCTTTCTTT
>TRBV18|-|TRBJ2-7|-
CASSSLGRPYEQYF
TGTGCCAGCTCGAGTTTGGGGCGACCCTACGAGCAGTACTTC
>TRBV18|-|TRBJ2-7|many
CASSRQAGSSYEQYF
TGTGCCAGCTCACGTCAGGCGGGGAGTTCCTACGAGCAGTACTTC
>TRBV10-3|TRBD2|TRBJ2-1|-
CAISDLAGYNEQFF
TGTGCCATCAGTGATCTAGCGGGGTACAATGAGCAGTTCTTC
>TRBV3-1|TRBD2|TRBJ2-3|many
CASSDATSADTQYF
TGTGCCAGCAGCGACGCTACTAGCGCAGATACGCAGTATTTT
>TRBV7-2|TRBD2|TRBJ2-7|few
CASSPPTSGMMKEQYF
TGTGCCAGCAGCCCCCCGACTAGCGGAATGATGAAAGAGCAGTACTTC
>TRBV2|TRBD1|TRBJ2-4|-
CASTDRGQEFDIQYF
TGTGCCAGCACGGACAGGGGGCAGGAGTTTGACATTCAGTACTTC
>TRBV29-1|-|TRBJ2-7|few
CSVRKGVGLYEQYF
TGCAGCGTCCGAAAGGGGGTAGGTTTATACGAGCAGTACTTC
>TRBV7-9|-|TRBJ2-5|-
CASSLGPNRDTQETQYF
TGTGCCAGCAGCTTAGGTCCGAACAGAGACACCCAAGAGACCCAGTACTTC
>TRBV12-3/TRBV12-4|-|TRBJ1-2|many
CASSLARLGAGGYTF
TGTGCCAGCAGTTTAGCGCGGTTAGGGGCTGGTGGCTACACCTTC
>TRBV6-1|-|TRBJ1-5|many
CASRAQGAVGNQPQHF
TGTGCCAGCAGGGCCCAAGGGGCGGTCGGCAATCAGCCCCAGCATTTT
>TRBV4-1|-|TRBJ2-3|few
CASSQVPPGADTQYF
TGCGCCAGCAGCCAAGTCCCCCCGGGGGCAGATACGCAGTATTTT
>TRBV5-1|-|TRBJ1-2|many
CASSLDMEKVYGYTF
TGCGCCAGCAGCTTGGATATGGAAAAGGTCTATGGCTACACCTTC
>TRBV10-3|-|TRBJ2-1|many
CAARTRSSYNEQFF
TGTGCCGCCCGGACGAGGAGCTCCTACAATGAGCAGTTCTTC
>TRBV29-1|-|TRBJ2-1|many
CSVVRGYSYNEQFF
TGCAGCGTTGTCAGGGGCTACTCCTACAATGAGCAGTTCTTC
>TRBV29-1|-|TRBJ1-2|-
CSVEDNTFTGYTF
TGCAGCGTTGAAGATAACACGTTTACGGGCTACACCTTC
>TRBV10-3|-|TRBJ2-5|many
CAISEGETQYF
TGTGCCATCAGTGAGGGAGAGACCCAGTACTTC
>TRBV24-1|-|TRBJ2-3|-
CATSDLGQPQYF
TGTGCCACCAGTGATTTGGGTCAGCCCCAGTATTTT
>TRBV5-4|-|TRBJ2-3|many
CASSLGGALTDTQYF
TGTGCCAGCAGCTTGGGCGGGGCCCTCACAGATACGCAGTATTTT
>TRBV28|-|TRBJ2-3|few
CAKRRDGTDTQYF
TGTGCCAAGCGTCGGGACGGCACAGATACGCAGTATTTT